This is a list of T cell receptor beta chains from one sample in a study of blood T cells in healthy people across ages. Using its own MiXCR run on the 5' RACE reads, TCRdb lists one record per CDR3 protein. The table lists around 1,500,000 distinct CDR3 sequences, about 30% of them singletons, with 7.7% in the top ten. Sequenced input: blood. These TCRs come from a woman in her twenties or thirties in good health. Each CDR3 is given with its conserved first and last residue. Fields, in order: CDR3 length, V gene, D gene, J gene, clone size, CDR3 protein, CDR3 DNA. A D gene is named only where the DNA matches it firmly. Size is stated for part of the rows, as once, few or many counts, or as a class when the clone is expanded.

>19|TRBV5-1|TRBD1|TRBJ2-5|few
CASSLDSEGALGIQETQYF
TGCGCCAGCAGCTTGGATTCAGAGGGGGCGCTCGGAATCCAAGAGACCCAGTACTTC
>16|TRBV25-1|.|TRBJ2-7|many
CASTPPGDLTYEEQYF
TGTGCCAGCACCCCTCCTGGGGACTTAACCTACGAGGAGCAGTACTTC
>12|TRBV7-2|.|TRBJ2-5|many
CASSFWGETQYF
TGTGCCAGCAGCTTCTGGGGGGAGACCCAGTACTTC
>15|TRBV5-1|.|TRBJ2-3|few
CASFDWGEYTDTQYF
TGCGCCAGCTTCGACTGGGGGGAGTATACGGATACGCAGTATTTT
>15|TRBV6-5|.|TRBJ1-2|.
CASSYSGVGGGGYTF
TGTGCCAGCAGTTACTCAGGGGTTGGGGGAGGTGGCTACACCTTC
>15|TRBV7-9|.|TRBJ2-1|few
CASSIRQGGEETQFF
TGTGCCAGCAGTATTCGACAGGGAGGGGAAGAGACCCAGTTCTTC
>13|TRBV12-3/TRBV12-4|.|TRBJ1-2|many
CASSISGKNGYTF
TGTGCCAGCAGTATCTCGGGGAAGAACGGCTACACCTTC
>14|TRBV12-5|TRBD1|TRBJ2-5|few
CASAQGTYQETQYF
TGTGCTTCCGCACAGGGGACATACCAAGAGACCCAGTACTTC
>15|TRBV28|TRBD2|TRBJ2-7|.
CASRNQRGGPYEQYF
TGTGCCAGCAGAAATCAGCGGGGGGGCCCCTACGAGCAGTACTTC
>13|TRBV7-8|.|TRBJ1-1|.
CASSYGSPFEAFF
TGTGCCAGCAGCTATGGCAGCCCCTTTGAAGCTTTCTTT
>15|TRBV6-5|TRBD1|TRBJ1-2|.
CASSSAGTGGGGYTF
TGTGCCAGCAGCTCCGCCGGGACAGGGGGGGGAGGCTACACCTTC
>15|TRBV6-5|TRBD1|TRBJ1-2|few
CASSSRRTGNYGYTF
TGTGCCAGCAGTTCGCGAAGGACAGGGAACTATGGCTACACCTTC
>15|TRBV7-9|.|TRBJ1-1|few
CASSLTQGVKAEAFF
TGTGCCAGCAGCCTCACACAGGGAGTTAAGGCTGAAGCTTTCTTT
>15|TRBV7-2|TRBD1|TRBJ1-2|.
CASSSTGGSGYGYTF
TGTGCCAGCAGCTCAACAGGGGGCAGCGGCTATGGCTACACCTTC
>15|TRBV5-1|.|TRBJ1-4|.
CASSTLQGSAEKLFF
TGCGCCAGCAGCACCCTCCAGGGGTCGGCCGAAAAACTGTTTTTT
>17|TRBV5-1|TRBD1|TRBJ1-2|.
CASSLDLRQGGSYGYTF
TGCGCCAGCAGCTTGGATCTCCGACAGGGAGGCAGCTATGGCTACACCTTC
>16|TRBV7-9|.|TRBJ2-3|few
CASSLEIARRTDTQYF
TGTGCCAGCAGCTTAGAAATAGCGCGGAGGACAGATACGCAGTATTTT
>14|TRBV5-1|.|TRBJ1-2|few
CASSLDGSRGGYTF
TGCGCCAGCAGCTTGGATGGGTCCCGAGGAGGCTACACCTTC
>13|TRBV6-4|TRBD1|TRBJ2-1|many
CASSDSHGQGKFF
TGTGCCAGCAGTGACTCCCACGGACAGGGAAAGTTCTTC
>15|TRBV6-5|TRBD1|TRBJ2-7|.
CASSSPDRSNYEQYF
TGTGCCAGCAGTTCCCCGGACAGGTCCAACTACGAGCAGTACTTC
>14|TRBV12-3/TRBV12-4|TRBD1|TRBJ1-4|.
CASSPTGMGEKLFF
TGTGCCAGCAGCCCGACAGGGATGGGAGAAAAACTGTTTTTT
>11|TRBV12-3/TRBV12-4|.|TRBJ2-7|many
CASSLWAEQYF
TGTGCCAGCAGTTTATGGGCAGAGCAGTACTTC
>17|TRBV5-1|TRBD2|TRBJ2-1|.
CASSPGGSGPSYNEQFF
TGCGCCAGCAGCCCCGGTGGTAGCGGGCCGTCCTACAATGAGCAGTTCTTC
>14|TRBV29-1|.|TRBJ2-2|.
CSALDTGITGELFF
TGCAGCGCCCTCGATACGGGGATTACCGGGGAGCTGTTTTTT
>12|TRBV6-5|.|TRBJ1-6|few
CASSYEYSPLHF
TGTGCCAGCAGTTATGAGTACTCACCCCTCCACTTT
>15|TRBV6-5|.|TRBJ2-7|few
CASSYSSRYDYEQYF
TGTGCCAGCAGTTACTCTTCCCGGTATGATTACGAGCAGTACTTC
>16|TRBV6-5|TRBD1|TRBJ1-1|few
CASRPTRQGWNTEAFF
TGTGCCAGCAGACCTACCCGACAGGGCTGGAACACTGAAGCTTTCTTT